Below, 16 T cell receptor beta chains from the same sample are listed, as sequenced in a study of PD-1 blockade in classical Hodgkin lymphoma. TCRdb's table, derived via immunoSEQ multiplex PCR, lists solely in-frame clones and lacks some. Among roughly 20,000 clones, about 70% were seen once, and the ten largest hold under 25%. Time point denoted: cycle 4 day 1 (C4D1), after 6 weeks of nivolumab. Each of the patients experienced relapse following autologous stem cell transplantation, and their brentuximab vedotin exposure differed. The sample here was peripheral blood mononuclear cells (PBMCs), taken before the fourth cycle of nivolumab. The source is a human donor with classical Hodgkin lymphoma.

In its sample, this clone was seen once. The chain recombines TRBV10-3 with TRBJ2-5; D uncertain. Germline V gene data show CDR1 as ENHRY and CDR2 as SYGVKD. V was clipped by 4 bases and J by 3 bases, with 6 bases between them. CDR3 size: 12 residues. The CDR3 is CAISGSKETQYF. The CDR3 nucleotides read TGTGCCATCAGTGGATCTAAAGAGACCCAGTACTTC.

This clone was observed a few times. This chain uses TRBV16 with TRBJ1-5; maybe TRBD1 (6 bases). Looked up from germline, CDR1 is KGHSY and CDR2 is FQNENV. The CDR3 contains 16 residues. V lost 3 bases and J lost 0, with 12 bases in between. The CDR3 DNA is TGTGCCAGCAGCCACATGGGGGCATATAGCAATCAGCCCCAGCATTTT. It codes for CASSHMGAYSNQPQHF.

The chain recombines TRBV6-1 with TRBJ2-1; 9 bases agree with TRBD2. The V and J ends lost 5 bases and 4 bases, in that order; junction bases with no gene match: 6. Germline CDR1 reads MNHNS; CDR2 reads SASEGT. The CDR3 totals 15 residues. The CDR3 nucleotides read TGTGCCAGCAGTAAGAGGACTAGCGAGTACAATGAGCAGTTCTTC. This sequence encodes CASSKRTSEYNEQFF.

This chain joins TRBV29-1 and TRBJ2-5, with D unresolved. There are 10 residues in the CDR3. The V gene lost 6 bases and the J gene lost 5 bases, with 7 bases spanning the gap. Germline V gene lookup returns CDR1 SQVTM and CDR2 ANQGSEA. The CDR3 region has the DNA TGCAGCGTCGCGGCGGAGACCCAGTACTTC. It encodes CSVAAETQYF. The full variable domain, its missing parts supplied by reference TRBV29-1 and TRBJ2-5, is SAVISQKPSRDICQRGTSLTIQCQVDSQVTMMFWYRQQPGQSLTLIATANQGSEATYESGFVIDKFPISRPNLTFSTLTVSNMSPEDSSIYLCSVAAETQYFGPGTRLLVL.

Only one count was recorded for this clone. This chain links TRBV28 with TRBJ2-7, with TRBD1 matching 8 bases. Germline V gene data show CDR1 as MDHEN and CDR2 as SYDVKM. The CDR3 has 13 residues. The junction had 4 bases not matched to a gene; V was cut back by 5 bases and J by 4 bases. CDR3 nucleotides: TGTGCCAGCAGTCCCCGGGACAGGTACGAGCAGTACTTC. It specifies CASSPRDRYEQYF.

The chain carries TRBV5-4 and TRBJ2-5, with D perhaps matching TRBD2 (6 bases). The CDR3 sequence is 18 residues long. Trimming took 4 bases from V and 2 from J, leaving 24 bases between them. Per germline, CDR1 SGHNT and CDR2 YYREEE (reference sequence). The CDR3 nucleotides read TGTGCCAGCAGCCCCTTCCGTTGGGGGGAAGCTTCACAAGAGACCCAGTACTTC. Translated: CASSPFRWGEASQETQYF.

CDR3 protein: CASKGGQGRIEQYF. The CDR3 nucleotides read TGTGCCAGCAAAGGGGGACAGGGGAGGATCGAGCAGTACTTC. V is TRBV19 and J is TRBJ2-7; TRBD1 matches 10 bases. The CDR3 has 14 residues. Looked up from germline, CDR1 is LNHDA and CDR2 is SQIVND (reference sequence). Trimming removed 9 bases from V and 6 bases from J; junction bases left unmatched: 11.

This clone is termed medium-sized. The J gene is TRBJ2-5, the V gene TRBV27; D may be TRBD1 (6 bases). Looked up from germline, CDR1 is MNHEY and CDR2 is SMNVEV (reference sequence). Trimming cost V 5 bases and J 7 bases, with 17 bases left between them. The CDR3 loop spans 14 amino acids. The DNA for the CDR3 is TGTGCCAGCAGTGCAGGGGCAGCGGCGGGGACCCAGTACTTC. It encodes CASSAGAAAGTQYF.

The genes are TRBV10-3 and TRBJ1-2; D is unclear. The CDR3 extends over 15 amino acids. The germline V gene has CDR1 ENHRY and CDR2 SYGVKD. The V end lost 1 base, the J end lost 8 bases, and 17 bases lay between the germline ends. The chain's CDR3 is CAISELTSGRGGYTF. CDR3 DNA: TGTGCCATCAGTGAGTTAACTTCCGGCCGTGGGGGCTACACCTTC.

Note on this clone: The junction departs from the called germline gene at one end, perhaps through a read error. This chain joins TRBV27 and TRBJ2-7; unclear D gene. This CDR3 contains 14 residues. Germline V gene lookup returns CDR1 MNHEY and CDR2 SMNVEV (reference sequence). The CDR3 sequence: CASSAALSSYGQYF. The DNA for the CDR3 is TGTGCCAGCAGTGCCGCTTTAAGTTCCTACGGGCAGTACTTC.

This clone counts as medium-sized. This sequence joins TRBV27 and TRBJ1-2; D is ambiguous. There are 13 residues in the CDR3. Germline V gene lookup returns CDR1 MNHEY and CDR2 SMNVEV (reference sequence). The V end was cut by 3 bases, the J end by 4 bases, with 9 bases between. Here the CDR3 reads CASSFNPFYGYTF. In nucleotides, the CDR3 is TGTGCCAGCAGTTTTAATCCTTTCTATGGCTACACCTTC.

This clone was recorded only once. V gene TRBV7-2 combines with J gene TRBJ2-7; no reliable D call. Trimming cost V 7 bases and J 7 bases, with 23 bases left between them. CDR3 length: 15 amino acids. Per the germline V gene, CDR1 is SGHTA and CDR2 is FQGNSA. CDR3 nucleotides: TGTGCCAGCAACCTTAGTGTTGGCCCTGCGGAGGAGCAGTACTTC. Translating gives CASNLSVGPAEEQYF.

The chain combines TRBV2 with TRBJ2-1, with 11 bases matching TRBD2. In germline, CDR1 is SNHLY, CDR2 FYNNEI. The CDR3 length is 18 residues. V lost 6 bases to trimming and J lost 5 bases; unmatched junction nucleotides: 15. Here the CDR3 DNA reads TGTGCCAGCAGAGGTAAGACTTATAGACTAGCGGGAAACAATGAGCAGTTCTTC. Protein sequence: CASRGKTYRLAGNNEQFF.

This clone showed up just a few times. This chain joins TRBV27 and TRBJ2-5; 11 bases align to TRBD2. V shed 1 base and J 5 bases; nucleotides not matched to a gene: 6. The CDR3 is made up of 16 amino acids. Germline loops: CDR1 MNHEY, CDR2 SMNVEV (reference sequence). The CDR3 sequence: CASSLFLAGGYETQYF. DNA of the CDR3: TGTGCCAGCAGTTTATTTCTAGCGGGAGGTTACGAGACCCAGTACTTC.

This chain connects TRBV5-8 to TRBJ2-5; D remains ambiguous. The CDR3 runs 13 residues. CDR1 is SGHTS, CDR2 YDEGEE, per germline. Trimming took 3 bases from V and 5 from J, leaving 11 bases between them. CDR3 in amino acids: CASSYPPWETQYF. In DNA form, the CDR3 reads TGTGCCAGCAGCTACCCCCCCTGGGAGACCCAGTACTTC.

The chain carries TRBV5-5 and TRBJ1-3, with 9 bases matching TRBD1. Germline lookup yields CDR1 SGHKS and CDR2 YYEKEE (reference sequence). The CDR3 spans 16 residues. The junction had 7 bases not matched to a gene; V was cut back by 2 bases and J by 4 bases. The CDR3 DNA is TGTGCCAGCAGCTTACCGGGACAGGGTGTCGGAAACACCATATATTTT. This encodes CASSLPGQGVGNTIYF.